This T cell receptor beta chain originates from a study of molecular identifiers for immune sequencing clone quantification. Study context: Replicate runs used RNA from around 18,000 or 91,000 naive CD8 cells, which was split five ways into aliquots, and four of those aliquots were then sequenced. General observations from the study: Clones of above 20 RNA copies carried over 99% of effector molecules; in naive cells they carried under 1%.

Previously described methods and listed TCR primers were used for bulk TCR libraries. Each CDR3 protein gets one entry after TCRdb re-called the PCR reads with MiXCR. The table includes roughly 90,000 distinct CDR3 sequences, 25% detected once. Regarding this clonotype: Its antigen is still unknown.

V lost 6 bases and J lost 0, with 15 bases in between. The CDR3 length is 16 residues. Germline assignment: CDR1 LNHDA and CDR2 SQIVND (reference sequence). The rearrangement joins TRBV19 to TRBJ1-5; TRBD1 is a possible D gene (6 bases). The receptor's source is a human donor in good health. Some libraries in this study had Jurkat cell RNA spiked in. Input material: naive CD8+ T cells from blood, with Jurkat cell RNA spiked in. Regarding subset: FACS-sorted CD8+CD4-CCR7+CD45RA+ naive T cells. The CDR3 region has the DNA TGTGCCAGTAGAATCTCAGGGGATCATAGCAATCAGCCCCAGCATTTT. It translates to CASRISGDHSNQPQHF. Supplemented by reference TRBV19 and TRBJ1-5, the full variable domain reads DGGITQSPKYLFRKEGQNVTLSCEQNLNHDAMYWYRQDPGQGLRLIYYSQIVNDFQKGDIAEGYSVSREKKESFPLTVTSAQKNPTAFYLCASRISGDHSNQPQHFGDGTRLSIL.